This T cell receptor (beta chain) was identified in a study of T cell changes during pregnancy in multiple sclerosis. CDR3 length equals 17 residues. CDR1 SGHTA and CDR2 FQGTGA come from the germline V gene. The junction had 12 bases not matched to a gene; V was cut back by 6 bases and J by 5 bases. Repertoires were generated with immunoSEQ multiplex PCR, while TCRdb's copy carries only in-frame clones and drops some. The sample yields 60,000 to 75,000 clones, about 90% seen once. V gene TRBV7-3 combines with J gene TRBJ2-2, with 10 bases that match TRBD1. This TCR derives from a female donor with multiple sclerosis, enrolled in a pregnancy study. This specimen was peripheral blood, taken after pregnancy. The CDR3 coding sequence is TGTGCCAGCAGTCTTAAGGGGGGACAGGGGCGGACCGGGGAGCTGTTTTTT. Translating it yields CASSLKGGQGRTGELFF.